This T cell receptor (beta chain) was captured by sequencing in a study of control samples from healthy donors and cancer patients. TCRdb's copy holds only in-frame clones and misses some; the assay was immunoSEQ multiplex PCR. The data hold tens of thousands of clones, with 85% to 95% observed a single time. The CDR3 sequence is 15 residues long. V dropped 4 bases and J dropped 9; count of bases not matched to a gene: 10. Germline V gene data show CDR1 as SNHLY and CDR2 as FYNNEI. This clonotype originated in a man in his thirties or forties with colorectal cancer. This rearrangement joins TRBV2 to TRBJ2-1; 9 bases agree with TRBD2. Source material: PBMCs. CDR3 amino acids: CASSARGGEFGEQFF. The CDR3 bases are TGTGCCAGCAGTGCCCGCGGGGGGGAGTTTGGTGAGCAGTTCTTC.